Sequencing of this T cell receptor beta chain was carried out in a study of blood T cell repertoires in COVID-19. Overall study context: The United States, Italy and Spain supplied acute and convalescent COVID-19 samples. T cells, B-cell-depleted T cells, or PBMCs provided the cDNA or gDNA that served as material.

CDR1 KGHSH and CDR2 LQKENI come from the germline V gene. This CDR3 region has 14 residues. V was clipped by 1 base and J by 7 bases; unmatched bases: 3. How the authors handled the data: Reference gene primers were amplified, and this amplification served to estimate nucleated cell counts. The table came from immunoSEQ multiplex PCR; TCRdb's copy has only in-frame clones and leaves some out. Clonal size and the V and J genes are those of that table, whereas D and trimming came from the DNA. This repertoire shows some 150,000 clones, around nine tenths found once; its top ten account for 3.5% to 5.5%.

Sequenced sample: peripheral blood. V gene TRBV18 combines with J gene TRBJ1-4, with TRBD1 identical over 7 bases. The source of this sequence is a woman in her thirties or forties with acute or convalescent COVID-19. The CDR3 DNA reads TGTGCCAGCTCACCACAGGGGGCGGGTGAAAAACTGTTTTTT. Translated, it gives CASSPQGAGEKLFF.